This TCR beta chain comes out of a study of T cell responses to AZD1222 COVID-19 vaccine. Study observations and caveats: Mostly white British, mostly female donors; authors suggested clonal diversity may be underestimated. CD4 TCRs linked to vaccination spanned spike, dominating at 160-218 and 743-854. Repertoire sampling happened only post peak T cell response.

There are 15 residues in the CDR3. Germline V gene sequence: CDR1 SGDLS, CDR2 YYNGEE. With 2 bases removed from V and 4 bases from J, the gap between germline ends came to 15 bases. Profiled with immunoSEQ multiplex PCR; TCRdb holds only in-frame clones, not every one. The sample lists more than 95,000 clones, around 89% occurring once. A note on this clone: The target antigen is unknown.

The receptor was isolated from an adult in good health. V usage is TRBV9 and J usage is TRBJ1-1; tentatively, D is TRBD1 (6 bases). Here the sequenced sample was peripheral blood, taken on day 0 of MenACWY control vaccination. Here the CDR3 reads CASSVLSGAPTEAFF. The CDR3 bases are TGTGCCAGCAGCGTTTTGTCGGGGGCCCCCACTGAAGCTTTCTTT.